This section outlines one TCR beta chain sequence together with its context. Its antigen is still unknown. This sample is drawn from a study of monozygotic twins with cystic fibrosis. Study-level background: Libraries were built from about 3 micrograms of fragmented DNA using around 16 PCR cycles. General study findings and limits: Clonality was generally low (median around 0.01), higher in the most severe patients. Nucleotide-identical clonotype sharing was significantly higher within monozygotic CF twin pairs than between unrelated CF individuals. In this small cohort, shared CDR3 numbers showed no association with age, concordance or disease severity.

Libraries were prepared by immunoSEQ multiplex PCR; TCRdb keeps only in-frame clonotypes and omits some of them. Here the sample spans under 20,000 clones, approximately 97% being singletons. This sequence was found in a woman aged 25-40 years with cystic fibrosis. Sequencing was performed on blood.

CDR3: CASSRGREQETQYF. CDR3 sequence (DNA): TGTGCCAGCTCCAGGGGGCGAGAACAAGAGACCCAGTACTTC. J is TRBJ2-5 and V is TRBV5-4; 8 nucleotides align to TRBD1. CDR3 length: 14 amino acids. The V gene end was trimmed by 7 bases and the J gene end by 2 bases; junction bases not matched to a gene: 7. Germline V gives CDR1 SGHNT, CDR2 YYREEE (reference sequence). Looking up the rest from reference TRBV5-4 and TRBJ2-5 gives the full variable domain: ETGVTQSPTHLIKTRGQQVTLRCSSQSGHNTVSWYQQALGQGPQFIFQYYREEENGRGNFPPRFSGLQFPNYSSELNVNALELDDSALYLCASSRGREQETQYFGPGTRLLVL.